This T cell receptor (beta chain) was identified in a study of Graves' ophthalmopathy and Graves' hyperthyroidism. Overall study findings and caveats: The model's ophthalmopathy progression predictions had around 64% sensitivity and less than 75% specificity.

Moderately to severely active ophthalmopathy under 3 months, CAS at least 3, NOSPECS at least 4. In this cohort, patients with other autoimmune diseases, uncontrolled infections, pregnancy or lactation were excluded. PBMCs were isolated from a 10 ml sample of fresh peripheral blood. The sequenced template was RNA, covering the TCR beta CDR3 region. HTBI primers were employed in first-round RT-PCR, then a second-round multiplex PCR followed. TCRdb analysed the multiplex PCR reads with MiXCR anew, one entry per CDR3 protein. The table has approximately 330,000 distinct CDR3 sequences, 17% seen once; the top ten hold 9% to 15%. V lost 0 bases to trimming and J lost 3 bases; unmatched junction nucleotides: 10. Germline assignment: CDR1 SGHRS and CDR2 YFSETQ. This CDR3 has 18 amino acids. Many counts were recorded for this clonotype. What it recognizes is unknown.

Sequencing was done on a sample of peripheral blood. V and J are TRBV5-1 and TRBJ1-3; the match to TRBD1 covers 9 bases. The clonotype originates from an adult man with Graves' ophthalmopathy. The CDR3 region is CASSLETGGVSGGNTIYF. The CDR3 bases are TGCGCCAGCAGCTTGGAGACAGGGGGAGTGTCGGGTGGAAACACCATATATTTT. The full variable domain, rest sourced from reference TRBV5-1 and TRBJ1-3, is KAGVTQTPRYLIKTRGQQVTLSCSPISGHRSVSWYQQTPGQGLQFLFEYFSETQRNKGNFPGRFSGRQFSNSRSEMNVSTLELGDSALYLCASSLETGGVSGGNTIYFGEGSWLTVV.